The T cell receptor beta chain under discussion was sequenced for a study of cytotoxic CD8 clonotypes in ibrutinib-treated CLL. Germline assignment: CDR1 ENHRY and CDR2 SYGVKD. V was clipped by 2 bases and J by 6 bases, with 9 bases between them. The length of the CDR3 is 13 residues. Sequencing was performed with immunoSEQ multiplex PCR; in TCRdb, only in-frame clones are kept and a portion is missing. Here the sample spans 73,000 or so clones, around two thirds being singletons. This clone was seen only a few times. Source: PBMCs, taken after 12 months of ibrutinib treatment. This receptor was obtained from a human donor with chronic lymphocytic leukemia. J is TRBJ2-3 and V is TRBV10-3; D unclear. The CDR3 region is CAISEGVGDTQYF. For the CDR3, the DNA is TGTGCCATCAGTGAGGGGGTAGGGGATACGCAGTATTTT.